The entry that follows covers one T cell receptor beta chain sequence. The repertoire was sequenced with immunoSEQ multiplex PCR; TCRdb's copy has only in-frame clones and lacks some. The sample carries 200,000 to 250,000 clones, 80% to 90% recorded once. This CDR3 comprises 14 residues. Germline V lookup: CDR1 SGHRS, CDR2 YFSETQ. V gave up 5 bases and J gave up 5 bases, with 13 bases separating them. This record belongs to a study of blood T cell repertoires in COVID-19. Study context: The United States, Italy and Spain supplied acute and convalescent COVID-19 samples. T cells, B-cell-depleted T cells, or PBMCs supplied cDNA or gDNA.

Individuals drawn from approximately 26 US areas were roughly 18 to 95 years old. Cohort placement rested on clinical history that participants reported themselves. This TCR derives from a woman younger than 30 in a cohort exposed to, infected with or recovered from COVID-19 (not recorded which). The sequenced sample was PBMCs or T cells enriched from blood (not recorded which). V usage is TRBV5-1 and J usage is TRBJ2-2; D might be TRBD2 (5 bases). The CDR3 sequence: CASRRTRETGELFF. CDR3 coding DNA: TGCGCCAGCAGGCGTACGAGGGAGACCGGGGAGCTGTTTTTT.